A single sample gave rise to the 7 T cell receptor beta chains below, sequenced in a study of precursors of human CD4 cytotoxic T cells. The bulk UMI libraries came from four sorted CD4+ memory subsets, including IL-7R-high and IL-7R-negative TEMRA. TCRdb re-derived calls from the reads in MiXCR, one entry per CDR3 protein. The top ten clones hold about a sixth of a sample with about 490 distinct CDR3 sequences, approximately 16% of them seen once. Source material: memory CD4+ T cells from blood (PBMCs). The receptors stem from a human donor in good health.

A remark on this clonotype: One junction end does not reproduce the germline sequence, and a read error may be involved. The chain employs TRBV7-7 and TRBJ2-1, with 13 positions matching TRBD2. Germline V gene data show CDR1 as SSHAT and CDR2 as FNYEAQ (reference sequence). The CDR3 covers 15 residues. The DNA of the CDR3 is TGTGCTAGCAGCTCGGGACTAGCGGGGTACAATGAGCAGTTCTTC. Its translation: CASSSGLAGYNEQFF.

This clonotype ranks as large. The V gene is TRBV10-3, the J gene TRBJ2-2; TRBD1 matches at 7 bases. Trimming removed 5 bases from V and 4 bases from J; junction bases left unmatched: 10. CDR1 and CDR2 (germline): ENHRY, SYGVKD. This CDR3 region has 16 residues. This chain's CDR3 is CAISPQGVGTTGELFF. In nucleotides, the CDR3 is TGTGCCATCAGTCCCCAGGGGGTTGGGACCACCGGGGAGCTGTTTTTT.

A note on this clonotype: A clone one base away is much larger, so this may be a read error. J is TRBJ2-7 and V is TRBV7-9; D is possibly TRBD1 (5 bases). Trimming pared 5 bases from V and 3 bases from J, leaving 11 bases between. This CDR3 region has 13 residues. Germline V gene data show CDR1 as SEHNR and CDR2 as FQNEAQ (reference sequence). This CDR3 is CASSTDIFYEQYF. CDR3 sequence (DNA): TGTGCCAGCAGCACGGACATTTTCTACGAGCAGTACTTC.

This clonotype was recorded a few times. This chain links TRBV12-3 or TRBV12-4 with TRBJ1-6, with D perhaps TRBD1 (6 bases). V dropped 3 bases and J dropped 7 bases, with 13 bases sitting between them. This CDR3 region has 15 residues. In DNA, the CDR3 is TGTGCCAGCAGTTTGTTACAGGGAGGCAATTCACCCCTCCACTTT. Its translation is CASSLLQGGNSPLHF.

By frequency in the sample, this clonotype is large. The chain is built from TRBV4-2 and TRBJ2-1; D gene unclear. The CDR3 is 14 residues long. Germline V lookup: CDR1 LGHNA, CDR2 YNFKEQ. The ends were cut back, 3 bases at V and 6 bases at J, with 12 bases in the middle. CDR3 nucleotides: TGTGCCAGCAGCCATGACGCCTATGTCAATGAGCAGTTCTTC. Encoded protein: CASSHDAYVNEQFF.

As to this clonotype: This may be a read error: a much more frequent sequence differs by one nucleotide. Because it lacks the conserved phenylalanine or tryptophan at the end, this CDR3 is likely a read error. The chain has TRBV20-1 and TRBJ1-5; no definite D call. V was clipped by 2 bases and J by 9 bases, with 5 bases between them. Germline V CDR1 and CDR2: DFQATT, SNEGSKA (reference sequence). CDR3 length: 10 residues. In DNA form, the CDR3 reads TGCAGTGCTAGACCCCCGCCCCAGCATTTG. This translates into CSARPPPQHL.

In this sample, this clonotype is large (0.1 to 1%). This rearrangement joins TRBV4-3 to TRBJ1-1, with D unresolved. V lost 1 base, J lost 1 base, and 4 bases lay in between. CDR3 length: 13 amino acids. CDR1 LGHNA and CDR2 YSLEER come from the germline V gene. The CDR3 sequence: CASSQVPNTEAFF. Written as DNA, the CDR3 is TGCGCCAGCAGCCAAGTCCCGAACACTGAAGCTTTCTTT.